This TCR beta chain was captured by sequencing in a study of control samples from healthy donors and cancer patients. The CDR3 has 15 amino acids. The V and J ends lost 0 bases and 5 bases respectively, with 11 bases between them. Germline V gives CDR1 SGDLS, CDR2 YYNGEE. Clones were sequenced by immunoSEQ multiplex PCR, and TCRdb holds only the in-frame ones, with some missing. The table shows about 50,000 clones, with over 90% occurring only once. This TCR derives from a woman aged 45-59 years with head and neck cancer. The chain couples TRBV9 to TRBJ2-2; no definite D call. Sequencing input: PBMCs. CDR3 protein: CASSVEPVRTGELFF. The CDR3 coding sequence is TGTGCCAGCAGCGTAGAACCAGTAAGGACCGGGGAGCTGTTTTTT.